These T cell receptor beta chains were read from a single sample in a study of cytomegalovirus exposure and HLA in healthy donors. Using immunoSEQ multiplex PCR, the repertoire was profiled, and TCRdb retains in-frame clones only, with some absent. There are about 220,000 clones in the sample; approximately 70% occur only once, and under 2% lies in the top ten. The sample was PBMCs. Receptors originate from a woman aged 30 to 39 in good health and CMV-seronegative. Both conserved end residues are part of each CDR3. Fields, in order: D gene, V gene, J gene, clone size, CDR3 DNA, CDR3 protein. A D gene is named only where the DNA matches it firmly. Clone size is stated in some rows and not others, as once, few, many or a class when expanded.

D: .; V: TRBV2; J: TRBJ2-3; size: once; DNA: TGTGCCAGCAGTGAATATTTGGCGGCAAAACCCACAGATACGCAGTATTTT; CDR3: CASSEYLAAKPTDTQYF
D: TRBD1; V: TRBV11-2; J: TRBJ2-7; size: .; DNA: TGTGCCAGCAGACAGGACAGGGGGCCCAACGAGCAGTACTTC; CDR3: CASRQDRGPNEQYF
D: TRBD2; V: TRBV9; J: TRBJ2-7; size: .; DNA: TGTGCCAGCAGCTCTAGCGGGCGTCCCTACGAGCAGTACTTC; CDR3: CASSSSGRPYEQYF
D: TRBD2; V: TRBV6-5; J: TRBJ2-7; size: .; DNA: TGTGTCCCACCTGCGGGAGGTTACGAGCAGTACTTC; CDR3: CVPPAGGYEQYF
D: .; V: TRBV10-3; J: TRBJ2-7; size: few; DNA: TGTGCCATCAGCACTAACATCGTTACGGCGGACGAGCAGTACTTC; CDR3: CAISTNIVTADEQYF
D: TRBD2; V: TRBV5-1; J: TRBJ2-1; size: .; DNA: TGCGCCAGCAGCTTGGGCGACTGGGGAGGGTCCAATGAGCAGTTCTTC; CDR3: CASSLGDWGGSNEQFF
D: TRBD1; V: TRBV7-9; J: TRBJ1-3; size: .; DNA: TGTGCCAGCAGCTTAGGTTCCCAGGGGGCGAGAGGAAACACCATATATTTT; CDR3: CASSLGSQGARGNTIYF
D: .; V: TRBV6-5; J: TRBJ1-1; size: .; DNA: TGTGCCAGCAGTTACTCGTCGGGAGGCGCTGAAGCTTTCTTT; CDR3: CASSYSSGGAEAFF
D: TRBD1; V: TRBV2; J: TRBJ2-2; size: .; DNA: TGTGCCAGCAGAGGGACAGGGTCGAACACCGGGGAGCTGTTTTTT; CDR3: CASRGTGSNTGELFF
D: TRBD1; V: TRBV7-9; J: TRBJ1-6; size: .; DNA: TGTGCCAGCAGCTTAGTAGCTGGACAGGGTAGCTCACCCCTCCACTTT; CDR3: CASSLVAGQGSSPLHF
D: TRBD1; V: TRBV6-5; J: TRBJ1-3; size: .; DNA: TGTGCCAGCAGTTACCGGGACAGGGGTCCCGGAAACACCATATATTTT; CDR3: CASSYRDRGPGNTIYF
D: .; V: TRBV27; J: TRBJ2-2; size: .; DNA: TGTGCCAGCAGTTTATTGGCAGGCCCGAACACCGGGGAGCTGTTTTTT; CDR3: CASSLLAGPNTGELFF
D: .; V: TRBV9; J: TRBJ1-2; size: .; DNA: TGTGCCAGCAAAAGACAGGACTATGGCTACACCTTC; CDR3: CASKRQDYGYTF
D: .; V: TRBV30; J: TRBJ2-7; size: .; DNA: TGTGCCTGGGGGGGACTCTCTCGCGAGCAGTACTTC; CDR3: CAWGGLSREQYF
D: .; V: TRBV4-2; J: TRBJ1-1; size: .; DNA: TGTGCCAGCCGCAGACAGGAGAACACTGAAGCTTTCTTT; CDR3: CASRRQENTEAFF
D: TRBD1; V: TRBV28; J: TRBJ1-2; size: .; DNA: TGTGCCAGCAGTCCACCGGGACAGGGGCACGGCTACACCTTC; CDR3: CASSPPGQGHGYTF
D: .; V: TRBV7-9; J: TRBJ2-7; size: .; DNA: TGTGCCACCAGCTTCCCCCCGGAAGCGGGCCGGATCTCCTACGAGCAGTACTTC; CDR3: CATSFPPEAGRISYEQYF
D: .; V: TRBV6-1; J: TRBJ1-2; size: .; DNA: TGTGCCAGCAGTGAAACAGGGACGCGGTATGGCTACACCTTC; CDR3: CASSETGTRYGYTF
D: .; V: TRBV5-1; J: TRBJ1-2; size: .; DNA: TGTGCCAGCAGCCGGGACACCTATGGCTACACCTTC; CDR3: CASSRDTYGYTF
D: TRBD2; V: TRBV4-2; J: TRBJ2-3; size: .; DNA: TGTGCCAGCAGTGGGATAGCGGGCCTGACAGATACGCAGTATTTT; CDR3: CASSGIAGLTDTQYF
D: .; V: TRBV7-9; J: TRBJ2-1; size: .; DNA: TGTGCCAGCAGCTTTAGTTCGGGGGTCAATGAGCAGTTCTTC; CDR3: CASSFSSGVNEQFF
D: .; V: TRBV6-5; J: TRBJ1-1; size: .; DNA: TGTGCCTCCTTCGCCCCAATCAGGGGCACTGAAGCTTTCTTT; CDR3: CASFAPIRGTEAFF
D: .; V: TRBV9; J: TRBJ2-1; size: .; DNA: TGTGCCAGCAGCGCTGGGGGGATCGGTGAGCAGTTCTTC; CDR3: CASSAGGIGEQFF
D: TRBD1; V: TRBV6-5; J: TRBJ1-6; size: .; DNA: TGTGCCAGCAGTTACTTTGGACAGGGGAGAAATTCACCCCTCCACTTT; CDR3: CASSYFGQGRNSPLHF
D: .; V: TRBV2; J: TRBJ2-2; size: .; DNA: TGTGCCAGCAGTTTTGGCGGACTTCTGACCGGGGAGCTGTTTTTT; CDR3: CASSFGGLLTGELFF
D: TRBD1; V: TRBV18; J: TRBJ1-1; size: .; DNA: TGTGCCAGCTCAACCGGACAGGGAGAAGCTTTCTTT; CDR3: CASSTGQGEAFF
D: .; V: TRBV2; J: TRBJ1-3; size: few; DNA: TGTGCCAGCAGGGCAGGGGCCTCTGGAAACACCATATATTTT; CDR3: CASRAGASGNTIYF
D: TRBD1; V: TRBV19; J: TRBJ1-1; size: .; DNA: TGTGCCAGTAGATCAGCAGGGGGGATTGTGAACACTGAAGCTTTCTTT; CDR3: CASRSAGGIVNTEAFF
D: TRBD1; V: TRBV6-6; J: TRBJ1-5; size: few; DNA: TGTGCCAGCAGGACGGGACAGGCCGCAAATCAGCCCCAGCATTTT; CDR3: CASRTGQAANQPQHF
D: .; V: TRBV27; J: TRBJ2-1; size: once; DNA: TGTGTCAGCAGTGCCTTCGGGCCCGGGGGGCCTGCGTTTGAGCAGTTCTTC; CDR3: CVSSAFGPGGPAFEQFF
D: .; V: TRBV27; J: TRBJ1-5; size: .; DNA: TGTGCCAGCAGTTTGTCGGGATTCAATCAGCCCCAGCATTTT; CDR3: CASSLSGFNQPQHF
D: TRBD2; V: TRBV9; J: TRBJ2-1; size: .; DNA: TGTGCCAGCAGTGAAGACGGGACTAGCGGGAGGGCCACCTACAATGAGCAGTTCTTC; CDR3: CASSEDGTSGRATYNEQFF
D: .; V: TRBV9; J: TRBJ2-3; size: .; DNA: TGTGCCAGCAGCGTAGGAGACTACCAGTATTTT; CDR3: CASSVGDYQYF
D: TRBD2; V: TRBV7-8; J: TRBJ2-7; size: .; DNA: TGTGCCAGCAGCTCCTTGAGGCTAGCGGGAGGGCCGGGAAACGAGCAGTACTTC; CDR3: CASSSLRLAGGPGNEQYF
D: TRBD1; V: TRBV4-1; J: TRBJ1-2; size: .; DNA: TGCGCCAGCAGCCGTACAGGGGGCGCCTATGGCTACACCTTC; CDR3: CASSRTGGAYGYTF
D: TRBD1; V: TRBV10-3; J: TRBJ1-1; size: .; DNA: TGTGCCATCAGCGCCGGGACAGGGGGATTGGAAGCTTTCTTT; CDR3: CAISAGTGGLEAFF